A selection of T cell receptor beta chains follows, all from one sample in a study of blood T cell repertoires in COVID-19. Here immunoSEQ multiplex PCR was the method, and the copy in TCRdb shows in-frame clones only, minus some. The table records some 240,000 clones, 65% to 90% of them present only once. Source material: peripheral blood. The origin of the receptors is a man aged 45 to 65 with active or convalescent COVID-19. Both conserved end residues are part of each CDR3. The order of the fields is D gene, V gene, J gene, clone size, CDR3 DNA, CDR3 protein. The D gene is left open where the match is weak. The size entry is marked missing in some rows and otherwise reads once, few, many or a size class.

>-|TRBV6-4|TRBJ1-5|-
TGTGCCAGCAGCCACACAGGTCGCAATCAGCCCCAGCATTTT
CASSHTGRNQPQHF
>-|TRBV19|TRBJ2-1|-
TGTGCCAGTAGTATAGATGGACTGCCCAATGAGCAGTTCTTC
CASSIDGLPNEQFF
>-|TRBV18|TRBJ1-1|-
TGTGCCAGCTCACCAACCACCATAGCGAACACTGAAGCTTTCTTT
CASSPTTIANTEAFF
>TRBD1|TRBV28|TRBJ2-2|-
TGTGCCAGCAGTTCGGGACAGGGGAGGGCCGGGGAGCTGTTTTTT
CASSSGQGRAGELFF
>-|TRBV7-9|TRBJ2-5|-
TGTGCCAGCAGCTCCCAAGGGACTCAATTCCAAGAGACCCAGTACTTC
CASSSQGTQFQETQYF
>-|TRBV10-2|TRBJ1-5|few
TGCGCCAGCACGCACAGCCGTAACCAGCCCCAGCATTTT
CASTHSRNQPQHF
>-|TRBV28|TRBJ1-3|once
TGTGCCAGCAGTTTGTATGGAAACACCATATATTTT
CASSLYGNTIYF
>TRBD1|TRBV5-1|TRBJ2-7|-
TGCGCCAGCAGCTTCCTAGTGCGATCCGGACAGGGCTCCTACGAGCAGTACTTC
CASSFLVRSGQGSYEQYF
>-|TRBV5-1|TRBJ2-7|-
TGCGCCAGCAGCTTGGGCGGGGGCCAGGGCGAGGAGCAGTACTTC
CASSLGGGQGEEQYF
>-|TRBV1|TRBJ1-3|few
TGCACCAGCAGCCAAGGCTCACGAACTCAAGAGGCCCCAGAGTCCATATATTTT
CTSSQGSRTQEAPESIYF
>-|TRBV11-3|TRBJ1-6|-
TGTGCCAGCAGCTTAAGCGGGGATTCACCCCTCCACTTT
CASSLSGDSPLHF
>TRBD1|TRBV5-1|TRBJ1-6|-
TGCGCCAGCAGCCCGCGGACAGGGGGGGGTGCACCCCTCCACTTT
CASSPRTGGGAPLHF
>-|TRBV18|TRBJ1-4|-
TGTGCCAGCTCACCACCGGGGGGGAATGAAAAACTGTTTTTT
CASSPPGGNEKLFF
>TRBD1|TRBV12-5|TRBJ2-1|-
TGTGCTAGTGGTTTGGGCGGGACAGGGGCCTACAATGAGCAGTTCTTC
CASGLGGTGAYNEQFF
>-|TRBV3-1/TRBV3-2|TRBJ2-1|-
TGTGCCAGCAGCCACCCCCCGGGTGAGCAGTTCTTC
CASSHPPGEQFF
>TRBD1|TRBV6-5|TRBJ2-2|-
TGTGCCAGCAGTTACCCGGGACAGGGGGCCGGGGAGCTGTTTTTT
CASSYPGQGAGELFF
>-|TRBV28|TRBJ2-5|-
TGTGCCAGCAGTTCGGGACTCCCGCTGGGAGAGACCCAGTACTTC
CASSSGLPLGETQYF
>-|TRBV6-1|TRBJ2-7|-
TGTGCCAGCAGTGAAGTCCCAGGGCGCGAGCAGTACTTC
CASSEVPGREQYF
>TRBD1|TRBV30|TRBJ2-5|-
TGTGCCTGGAGTGACCCCCATGGGACAGGGGATCTGGAGACCCAGTACTTC
CAWSDPHGTGDLETQYF
>-|TRBV7-2|TRBJ2-5|-
TGTGCCAGCAGCTTAGGAACACAAGAGACCCAGTACTTC
CASSLGTQETQYF
>-|TRBV7-2|TRBJ2-2|-
TGTGCCAGCAGCTTAGGTTCGGGTTTTTACACCGGGGAGCTGTTTTTT
CASSLGSGFYTGELFF
>TRBD1|TRBV6-5|TRBJ1-1|few
TGTGCCGTGAAGGGAACAGGGGATTACACTGAAGCTTTCTTT
CAVKGTGDYTEAFF
>-|TRBV2|TRBJ1-2|-
TGTGCCAGCAGTGATAGTTCGGGGGGGGTTTTCTATGGCTACACCTTC
CASSDSSGGVFYGYTF
>TRBD1|TRBV14|TRBJ2-5|-
TGTGCCAGCAGCCAAGCCGGGACAGGGTTGACCCAGTACTTC
CASSQAGTGLTQYF